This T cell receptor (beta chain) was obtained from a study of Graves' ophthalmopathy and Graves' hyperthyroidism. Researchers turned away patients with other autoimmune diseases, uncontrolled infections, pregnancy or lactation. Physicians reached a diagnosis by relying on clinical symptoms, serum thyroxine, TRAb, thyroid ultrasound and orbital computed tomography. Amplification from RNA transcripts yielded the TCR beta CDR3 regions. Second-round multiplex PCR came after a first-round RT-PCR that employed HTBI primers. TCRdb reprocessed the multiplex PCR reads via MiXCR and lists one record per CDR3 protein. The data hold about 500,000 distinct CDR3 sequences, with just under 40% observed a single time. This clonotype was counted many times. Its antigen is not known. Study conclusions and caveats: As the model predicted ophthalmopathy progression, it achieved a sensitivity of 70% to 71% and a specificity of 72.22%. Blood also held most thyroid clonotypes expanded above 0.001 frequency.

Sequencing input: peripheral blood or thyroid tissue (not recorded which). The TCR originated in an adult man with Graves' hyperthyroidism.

CDR3 sequence reads: CASTSGQGAYEQYF. The CDR3 nucleotides are TGTGCCAGCACCTCCGGACAGGGAGCCTACGAGCAGTACTTC. The chain has TRBV9 and TRBJ2-7; TRBD1 matches 8 bases. The germline V gene encodes CDR1 SGDLS and CDR2 YYNGEE. This CDR3 is 14 amino acids long. Trimming took 6 bases from V and 2 from J; bases not matched to a gene: 7.